These 22 T cell receptor beta chains were sequenced from one sample in a study of PD-L1 blockade in urothelial cancer. TCRdb keeps only in-frame clones here, not all; method: immunoSEQ multiplex PCR. This table has more than 95,000 clones, about 89% appearing once. The time point was: peripheral blood 6 weeks after treatment start. This specimen was PBMCs, taken around atezolizumab (anti-PD-L1) treatment. All receptors derive from a man aged 55 to 70 with urothelial cancer.

This clone was seen more than once but under ten times. The chain links TRBV4-2 to TRBJ2-1, with 9 bases matching TRBD1. Germline V gives CDR1 LGHNA, CDR2 YNFKEQ. The CDR3 consists of 16 residues. V dropped 4 bases and J dropped 8; count of bases not matched to a gene: 12. The CDR3 loop is CASSRGVGQGVHEQFF. The CDR3 nucleotides are TGTGCCAGCAGCCGTGGGGTGGGACAGGGTGTACATGAGCAGTTCTTC.

This clone appeared a single time. The J gene is TRBJ1-2, the V gene TRBV6-6; tentatively, D is TRBD1 (6 bases). The CDR3 runs to 13 residues. CDR1 and CDR2 (germline): MNHNY, SVGAGI (reference sequence). With 5 bases removed from V and 6 bases from J, the gap between germline ends came to 13 bases. As DNA, the CDR3 is TGTGCCAGCAGTCCACTCAGGGGAAATGGCTACACCTTC. This sequence encodes CASSPLRGNGYTF.

The chain combines TRBV7-9 with TRBJ1-3; no firm D call. V gave up 4 bases and J gave up 0 bases, with 7 bases separating them. This CDR3 contains 14 residues. Per germline, CDR1 SEHNR and CDR2 FQNEAQ (reference sequence). DNA of the CDR3: TGTGCCAGCAGCTCAGGTATCTCTGGAAACACCATATATTTT. The encoded protein is CASSSGISGNTIYF.

The chain is built from TRBV11-2 and TRBJ1-1; maybe TRBD1 (6 bases). The germline V gene encodes CDR1 SGHAT and CDR2 FQNNGV. The CDR3 has 17 residues. V gave up 4 bases and J gave up 0 bases, with 18 bases separating them. The CDR3 coding sequence is TGTGCCAGCAGCTGGATCAGATCGGGACAACTGAACACTGAAGCTTTCTTT. Its translation: CASSWIRSGQLNTEAFF. Variable domain in full (rest from reference TRBV11-2 and TRBJ1-1): EAGVAQSPRYKIIEKRQSVAFWCNPISGHATLYWYQQILGQGPKLLIQFQNNGVVDDSQLPKDRFSAERLKGVDSTLKIQPAKLEDSAVYLCASSWIRSGQLNTEAFFGQGTRLTVV.

The gene calls are TRBV5-4 and TRBJ1-1; TRBD1 aligns across 9 bases. CDR3 length: 16 amino acids. V was pared by 2 bases and J by 4 bases, with 9 bases of the junction left unmatched. Germline assignment: CDR1 SGHNT and CDR2 YYREEE (reference sequence). The CDR3 loop reads CASSLGTGKRGTEAFF. The CDR3 DNA follows: TGTGCCAGCAGCTTAGGGACAGGGAAGAGGGGCACTGAAGCTTTCTTT.

The chain is built from TRBV2 and TRBJ1-1; D unresolved. V shed 7 bases and J shed 3 bases, with 9 bases lying between them. The CDR3 extends over 12 amino acids. CDR1 is SNHLY and CDR2 is FYNNEI in the germline V gene. The CDR3 loop is CASTPQYTEAFF. DNA of the CDR3: TGTGCCAGCACCCCACAGTACACTGAAGCTTTCTTT.

The CDR3 sequence: CASSLAGTAYEQYF. In DNA form, the CDR3 reads TGCGCCAGCAGCTTGGCCGGGACAGCCTACGAGCAGTACTTC. V and J are TRBV5-1 and TRBJ2-7; 7 positions agree with TRBD1. CDR3 length: 14 amino acids. The junction had 2 bases not matched to a gene; V was cut back by 0 bases and J by 2 bases. Germline CDR1 SGHRS, CDR2 YFSETQ.

The chain couples TRBV28 to TRBJ1-2; D may be TRBD1 (5 bases). The CDR3 spans 13 residues. Germline CDR1 reads MDHEN; CDR2 reads SYDVKM. V gave up 7 bases and J gave up 7 bases, with 16 bases separating them. The chain's CDR3 is CASTQGGIGGYTF. The DNA of the CDR3 is TGTGCCAGCACCCAGGGCGGGATCGGTGGCTACACCTTC.

J is TRBJ2-3 and V is TRBV4-1; D is perhaps TRBD1 (5 bases). V was cut by 0 bases and J by 10 bases, with 8 bases left in between. The CDR3 is 12 residues long. Germline lookup yields CDR1 MGHRA and CDR2 YSYEKL. The DNA of the CDR3 is TGCGCCAGCAGCCAAGATCAGGGCGCGCAGTATTTT. It encodes CASSQDQGAQYF.

The genes are TRBV21-1 and TRBJ2-1; the table's D call, TRBD1, has no DNA check behind it. TRBV21-1 is classified as a pseudogene. The CDR3 is 18 residues long. The CDR3 DNA sequence: TGTGCCATCCGAGCGACAGGGTGGGTGGTTCAGCGCTACAATGAGCAGTTCTTC. Translated: CAIRATGWVVQRYNEQFF.

This chain connects TRBV14 to TRBJ1-4, with unresolved D. The germline gives CDR1 SGHDN, CDR2 FVKESK. The CDR3 covers 14 residues. The germline V and J ends were trimmed by 3 bases and 8 bases, with 13 bases remaining between them. The CDR3 loop reads CASSHSAAGEKLFF. CDR3 nucleotide sequence: TGTGCCAGCAGCCATAGCGCGGCCGGGGAAAAACTGTTTTTT.

This clone was picked up one time. CDR3 region: CASSIAGIGQYF. The DNA for the CDR3 is TGTGCCAGTAGTATAGCAGGCATCGGGCAGTATTTT. The rearrangement links TRBV19 to TRBJ2-3; D is uncertain. The CDR3 totals 12 residues. Trimming pared 1 base from V and 11 bases from J, leaving 10 bases between. Germline V gene sequence: CDR1 LNHDA, CDR2 SQIVND (reference sequence).

V and J are TRBV29-1 and TRBJ2-3; unclear D gene. Trimming cost V 6 bases and J 0 bases, with 10 bases left between them. From germline, CDR1 is SQVTM and CDR2 ANQGSEA. The CDR3 length is 13 residues. Written as DNA, the CDR3 is TGCAGCGTATACGGCGGAAGCACAGATACGCAGTATTTT. This gives the protein CSVYGGSTDTQYF.

The chain joins TRBV6-4 to TRBJ2-3; 7 bases line up with TRBD1. Germline V gives CDR1 MRHNA, CDR2 SNTAGT. Trimming at V came to 3 bases and at J to 3 bases, leaving 12 bases not matched to a gene. The CDR3 loop spans 17 amino acids. In nucleotides, the CDR3 is TGTGCCAGCAGTGATACCCCGTCCGGGACAGTGACAGATACGCAGTATTTT. Residues: CASSDTPSGTVTDTQYF.

This clone was detected only once. This chain connects TRBV5-1 to TRBJ1-2; D is ambiguous. Germline CDR1 is SGHRS and CDR2 is YFSETQ. The CDR3 covers 12 residues. Between the trimmed V and J ends, which lost 0 bases and 6 bases, there was a span of 6 bases. This chain's CDR3 is CASSLGGHGYTF. The CDR3 nucleotides are TGCGCCAGCAGCTTGGGAGGTCATGGCTACACCTTC.

The J gene is TRBJ2-1, the V gene TRBV5-4; D call uncertain. The CDR3 is 13 amino acids. The V gene's germline CDR1 is SGHNT and CDR2 YYREEE (reference sequence). Trimming shortened V by 4 bases and J by 0 bases, and 5 bases separated the two germline ends. CDR3 nucleotide sequence: TGTGCCAGCAGCCTGAGCTCCTACAATGAGCAGTTCTTC. Translating gives CASSLSSYNEQFF.

This chain connects TRBV6-5 to TRBJ2-7, with D uncertain. Germline CDR1 is MNHEY and CDR2 is SVGAGI. The CDR3 extends over 11 amino acids. V gave up 8 bases and J gave up 2 bases, with 7 bases separating them. This CDR3 reads CASGPPYEQYF. CDR3 coding DNA: TGTGCCAGCGGCCCCCCCTACGAGCAGTACTTC.

The chain combines TRBV6-5 with TRBJ2-3; TRBD2 matches 10 bases. This CDR3 has 14 residues. Trimming at V came to 6 bases and at J to 5 bases, leaving 5 bases not matched to a gene. From germline, CDR1 is MNHEY and CDR2 SVGAGI. CDR3: CASRSGGAKDTQYF. CDR3 coding DNA: TGTGCCAGCAGAAGCGGGGGGGCCAAAGATACGCAGTATTTT.

The genes are TRBV11-2 and TRBJ2-7, with D hard to call. Trimming removed 4 bases from V and 5 bases from J, with 18 bases in between. This CDR3 has 15 amino acids. From germline, CDR1 is SGHAT and CDR2 FQNNGV. The CDR3 DNA reads as TGTGCCAGCAGCTCGGTAATGGGTGCGGCCCACGAGCAGTACTTC. This sequence encodes CASSSVMGAAHEQYF.

The V call is TRBV9, the J call TRBJ2-1, with D possibly TRBD2 on 5 matching bases. The CDR3 covers 14 residues. Germline CDR1 SGDLS, CDR2 YYNGEE. Trimming cost V 0 bases and J 3 bases, with 7 bases left between them. The CDR3 DNA follows: TGTGCCAGCAGCGTAGCGGGGAACTACAATGAGCAGTTCTTC. This encodes CASSVAGNYNEQFF.

The rearrangement joins TRBV28 to TRBJ2-5; TRBD1 aligns across 7 bases. The length of the CDR3 is 15 residues. V gave up 5 bases and J gave up 5 bases; unmatched junction bases: 11. CDR1 and CDR2 (germline): MDHEN, SYDVKM. The CDR3 loop reads CASSRWTGPDETQYF. Written as DNA, the CDR3 is TGTGCCAGCAGTCGCTGGACAGGTCCGGACGAGACCCAGTACTTC.

The chain employs TRBV10-2 and TRBJ2-3, with a possible D match to TRBD1 (5 bases). V shed 1 base and J shed 0 bases, with 11 bases lying between them. The germline V gene encodes CDR1 WSHSY and CDR2 SAAADI. The length of the CDR3 is 16 residues. The CDR3 DNA sequence: TGCGCCAGCAGTGAGTATGGGGCAGGGAGCACAGATACGCAGTATTTT. Protein: CASSEYGAGSTDTQYF.